Below, 19 T cell receptor beta chains from the same sample are listed, as sequenced in a study of shared clonotypes between healthy human individuals. Data came from immunoSEQ multiplex PCR; TCRdb stores just in-frame clones and leaves some out. The sample carries around 690,000 clones, around 90% recorded once. The sample consisted of memory CD8+ T cells from PBMCs. Subset reported: CD45RO+ cells pooled with CCR7-negative TemRA cells. All receptors come from a man aged 18 to 30 in good health. Some clones in this sample may be carry-over from other donors' samples.

The chain recombines TRBV7-2 with TRBJ2-6; TRBD1 is a possible D gene (6 bases). From germline, CDR1 is SGHTA and CDR2 FQGNSA. The CDR3 extends over 19 amino acids. The V and J ends lost 2 bases and 1 base respectively, with 18 bases between them. The CDR3 nucleotides read TGTGCCAGCAGCTTACTTATCGGACAGACACTTTCTGGGGCCAACGTCCTGACTTTC. It translates to CASSLLIGQTLSGANVLTF.

This clone has a single count. The genes are TRBV11-3 and TRBJ2-5; no definite D call. The CDR3 has 13 amino acids. From germline, CDR1 is SGHNT and CDR2 YENEEA. Trimming cost V 1 base and J 4 bases, with 7 bases left between them. The CDR3 bases are TGTGCCAGCAGCTTAGGGCCTCGAGAGACCCAGTACTTC. Its protein product is CASSLGPRETQYF. Full variable domain (outside the CDR3, taken from reference TRBV11-3 and TRBJ2-5): EAGVVQSPRYKIIEKKQPVAFWCNPISGHNTLYWYLQNLGQGPELLIRYENEEAVDDSQLPKDRFSAERLKGVDSTLKIQPAELGDSAVYLCASSLGPRETQYFGPGTRLLVL.

The V gene is TRBV27, the J gene TRBJ2-1, with 7 bases identical to TRBD2. CDR1 MNHEY and CDR2 SMNVEV come from the germline V gene (reference sequence). V gave up 5 bases and J gave up 3 bases; unmatched junction bases: 7. The CDR3 extends over 15 amino acids. As DNA, the CDR3 is TGTGCCAGCAGTGGGAGGGCCCTCTACTACAATGAGCAGTTCTTC. It is translated as CASSGRALYYNEQFF.

The chain employs TRBV6-1 and TRBJ1-5, with D perhaps TRBD1 (6 bases). V lost 4 bases, J lost 3 bases, and 10 bases lay in between. The germline V gene encodes CDR1 MNHNS and CDR2 SASEGT. The CDR3 extends over 14 amino acids. CDR3 sequence: CASSAWGLNQPQHF. The CDR3 nucleotides read TGTGCCAGCAGTGCTTGGGGGCTCAATCAGCCCCAGCATTTT.

The J gene is TRBJ1-2, the V gene TRBV27, with a tentative D call TRBD1 (5 bases). V dropped 5 bases and J dropped 6 bases, with 13 bases sitting between them. CDR1 MNHEY and CDR2 SMNVEV come from the germline V gene (reference sequence). This CDR3 is 13 amino acids long. CDR3 sequence: CASSIIQGNGYTF. The CDR3 DNA is TGTGCCAGCAGTATAATCCAGGGAAATGGCTACACCTTC.

The chain links TRBV4-1 to TRBJ1-1; TRBD1 is a possible D gene (5 bases). Germline values: CDR1 MGHRA, CDR2 YSYEKL. Trimming shortened V by 4 bases and J by 3 bases, and 15 bases separated the two germline ends. CDR3 length equals 15 residues. CDR3 residues: CASSPGPGVDTEAFF. The DNA for the CDR3 is TGCGCCAGCAGCCCAGGGCCGGGAGTGGACACTGAAGCTTTCTTT.

Many counts were recorded for this clone. The genes are TRBV6-5 and TRBJ2-7, with 11 bases matching TRBD2. Unmatched junction bases numbered 9, after V lost 6 bases and J lost 5 bases. The CDR3 runs 15 residues. Germline lookup yields CDR1 MNHEY and CDR2 SVGAGI. CDR3 bases: TGTGCCAGCAGACCCACTAGCGGGAGCACCCACGAGCAGTACTTC. Translating it yields CASRPTSGSTHEQYF.

This clone was detected only a few times. The V call is TRBV6-4, the J call TRBJ2-1; 11 bases map to TRBD2. The CDR3 loop spans 16 amino acids. Germline values: CDR1 MRHNA, CDR2 SNTAGT. With V trimmed by 2 bases and J by 5 bases, 5 bases remained unmatched. The CDR3: CASSDEASGGNNEQFF. The DNA of the CDR3 is TGTGCCAGCAGTGACGAGGCTAGCGGGGGGAACAATGAGCAGTTCTTC.

V usage is TRBV9 and J usage is TRBJ1-2; D is unresolved. This CDR3 has 14 residues. V was cut by 2 bases and J by 8 bases, with 16 bases left in between. Germline assignment: CDR1 SGDLS and CDR2 YYNGEE. The CDR3 sequence: CASSVARQFQGYTF. CDR3 sequence (DNA): TGTGCCAGCAGCGTGGCCCGACAATTCCAGGGCTACACCTTC.

The chain uses TRBV7-3 and TRBJ2-3, with D unclear. The CDR3 runs to 13 residues. CDR1 SGHTA and CDR2 FQGTGA come from the germline V gene. The V gene lost 0 bases and the J gene lost 4 bases, with 5 bases spanning the gap. CDR3 in DNA: TGTGCCAGCAGCTTAACGGTCCCAGATACGCAGTATTTT. Its translation: CASSLTVPDTQYF.

This clone was picked up one time. Other DNA sequences in this specimen translate into the identical CDR3. The chain recombines TRBV9 with TRBJ1-1; D is possibly TRBD1 (6 bases). The CDR3 contains 14 residues. Germline CDR1 is SGDLS and CDR2 is YYNGEE. The V end lost 0 bases, the J end lost 4 bases, and 10 bases lay between the germline ends. CDR3 loop: CASSVGTGTTEAFF. In DNA, the CDR3 is TGTGCCAGCAGCGTAGGAACAGGGACCACTGAAGCTTTCTTT.

This CDR3 reads CASSPSARGGEQFF. CDR3 DNA: TGCGCCAGCAGCCCCTCAGCCCGAGGGGGTGAGCAGTTCTTC. J is TRBJ2-1 and V is TRBV4-1, with a possible D match to TRBD1 (6 bases). The CDR3 consists of 14 residues. Germline V gene lookup returns CDR1 MGHRA and CDR2 YSYEKL. Trimming took off 4 bases at V and 9 bases at J, with 16 bases between the two ends.

The chain recombines TRBV28 with TRBJ2-2; D is perhaps TRBD1 (5 bases). The CDR3 extends over 14 amino acids. The V gene's germline CDR1 is MDHEN and CDR2 SYDVKM. V was clipped by 5 bases and J by 3 bases, with 10 bases between them. The CDR3 region has the DNA TGTGCCAGCAGTCAAGAAGGGGACACCGGGGAGCTGTTTTTT. Amino acids: CASSQEGDTGELFF.

The V call is TRBV27, the J call TRBJ2-1; TRBD2 matches 8 bases. The ends lost 2 bases at V and 7 bases at J; junction bases unmatched: 7. CDR1 and CDR2 from the germline V gene are MNHEY and SMNVEV (reference sequence). The CDR3 extends over 15 amino acids. In DNA, the CDR3 is TGTGCCAGCAGTTTACAGCGGGAGATTAATAATGAGCAGTTCTTC. This gives the protein CASSLQREINNEQFF.

The chain recombines TRBV27 with TRBJ2-5; D call uncertain. The CDR3 totals 18 residues. Trimming stripped 5 bases from V and 5 bases from J, with 27 bases between. The germline V gene encodes CDR1 MNHEY and CDR2 SMNVEV (reference sequence). CDR3 amino acids: CASSPVLLQPTGGETQYF. CDR3 sequence (DNA): TGTGCCAGCAGTCCCGTACTCCTACAGCCGACTGGTGGGGAGACCCAGTACTTC.

The V gene is TRBV7-9, the J gene TRBJ2-7; tentative D call: TRBD1 (7 bases). There are 18 residues in the CDR3. The germline CDR1 and CDR2 sequences are SEHNR and FQNEAQ (reference sequence). Deletions cut 4 bases from V and 0 bases from J, with 22 bases between. CDR3 in amino acids: CASSSTGFRGAYSYEQYF. In nucleotides, the CDR3 is TGTGCCAGCAGCTCAACCGGATTCAGGGGGGCTTACTCCTACGAGCAGTACTTC.

The chain combines TRBV7-9 with TRBJ2-2; 14 nucleotides align to TRBD2. CDR1 is SEHNR and CDR2 is FQNEAQ in the germline V gene (reference sequence). The V gene end was trimmed by 5 bases and the J gene end by 4 bases; junction bases not matched to a gene: 6. This CDR3 is built from 17 residues. The chain's CDR3 is CASSKRLAGGPTGELFF. CDR3 bases: TGTGCCAGCAGCAAAAGACTAGCGGGAGGGCCCACCGGGGAGCTGTTTTTT.

V gene TRBV18 combines with J gene TRBJ2-1; 8 bases are a match to TRBD2. The CDR3 contains 17 residues. Trimming removed 3 bases from V and 3 bases from J; junction bases left unmatched: 10. Germline-derived CDR1 and CDR2 are KGHSH and LQKENI. CDR3 DNA: TGTGCCAGCTCACCCACCCCGGGGCTAGCGGGCTACAATGAGCAGTTCTTC. The encoded protein is CASSPTPGLAGYNEQFF.

The gene calls are TRBV7-9 and TRBJ2-7; tentative D call: TRBD2 (5 bases). Germline V gene lookup returns CDR1 SEHNR and CDR2 FQNEAQ (reference sequence). The V gene lost 2 bases and the J gene lost 3 bases, with 8 bases spanning the gap. The CDR3 length is 13 residues. The CDR3, as DNA: TGTGCCAGCAGCTTACGGGGTGACTACGAGCAGTACTTC. Translation gives CASSLRGDYEQYF.